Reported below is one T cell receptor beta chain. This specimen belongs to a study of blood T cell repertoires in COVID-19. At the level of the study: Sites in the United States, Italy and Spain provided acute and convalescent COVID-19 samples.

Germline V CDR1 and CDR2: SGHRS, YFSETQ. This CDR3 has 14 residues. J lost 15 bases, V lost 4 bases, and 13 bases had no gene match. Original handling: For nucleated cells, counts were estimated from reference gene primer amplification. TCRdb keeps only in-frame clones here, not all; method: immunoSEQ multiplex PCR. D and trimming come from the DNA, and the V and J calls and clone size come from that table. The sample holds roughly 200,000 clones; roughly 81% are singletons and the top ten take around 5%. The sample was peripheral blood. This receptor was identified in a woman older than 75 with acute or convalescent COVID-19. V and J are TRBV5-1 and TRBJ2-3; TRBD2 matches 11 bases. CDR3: CASSRLTTSGSLYF. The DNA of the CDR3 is TGCGCCAGCAGCCGTCTTACAACTAGCGGGAGTTTATATTTT.